The 9 T cell receptor beta chains listed next were all sequenced from one sample in a study of identical twins. TCRdb reprocessed the 5' RACE reads with MiXCR, giving one entry per CDR3 protein. The sample carries about 250,000 distinct CDR3 sequences, about 8.3% recorded once. The same data also contributed to another study, on yellow fever vaccine responses in identical twins.

The sample was CD8+ T cells sorted from blood. Receptors were obtained from a woman under 30 in good health.

J is TRBJ2-3 and V is TRBV27; 8 nucleotides match TRBD2. J gave up 2 bases and V 6 bases, and 7 bases lay outside the gene matches. Germline V CDR1 and CDR2: MNHEY, SMNVEV (reference sequence). The CDR3 length is 15 residues. The CDR3 is CASSRPGLDTDTQYF. CDR3 coding DNA: TGTGCCAGCAGCCGCCCGGGACTAGACACAGATACGCAGTATTTT.

There are many counts of this clonotype. The chain links TRBV29-1 to TRBJ2-3; 13 bases align to TRBD2. The germline CDR1 and CDR2 sequences are SQVTM and ANQGSEA. This CDR3 has 18 residues. Unmatched junction bases numbered 8, after V lost 0 bases and J lost 2 bases. The CDR3 region has the DNA TGCAGCGTTGAAGACCCCGGGACTAGCGGGGTCTCCACAGATACGCAGTATTTT. Its translation is CSVEDPGTSGVSTDTQYF.

Only a few counts were recorded for this clonotype. The gene calls are TRBV5-1 and TRBJ2-6; 7 positions agree with TRBD2. Germline V lookup: CDR1 SGHRS, CDR2 YFSETQ. V dropped 9 bases and J dropped 0; count of bases not matched to a gene: 18. The CDR3 is 19 residues long. CDR3 protein: CATPPGGRADPSGANVLTF. Here the CDR3 DNA reads TGCGCCACCCCGCCCGGGGGGAGGGCAGATCCCTCTGGGGCCAACGTCCTGACTTTC.

The sample holds many counts of this clonotype. V is TRBV7-9 and J is TRBJ1-4; tentative D call: TRBD1 (5 bases). V shed 4 bases and J shed 6 bases, with 15 bases lying between them. This CDR3 contains 15 residues. Germline V gene lookup returns CDR1 SEHNR and CDR2 FQNEAQ (reference sequence). The CDR3 nucleotides read TGTGCCAGCAGCTCTACCGGGGGGGAGGATGAAAAACTGTTTTTT. Translation gives CASSSTGGEDEKLFF.

The V gene is TRBV3-1, the J gene TRBJ2-7; the match to TRBD1 covers 7 bases. The CDR3 consists of 21 residues. CDR1 and CDR2 (germline): LGHDT, YNNKEL (reference sequence). Losses at the gene ends were 5 bases for V and 6 bases for J; bases not matched to a gene: 31. The CDR3 nucleotides read TGTGCCAGCAGCTCCCCGCAGTTTATTGGGGGCTTGGGGACAGCCCTGTTCGAGCAGTACTTC. Translating gives CASSSPQFIGGLGTALFEQYF.

The CDR3 DNA follows: TGCGCCAGCAGCGCTAGCGGGATGGATACGCAGTATTTT. Its protein product is CASSASGMDTQYF. V usage is TRBV4-3 and J usage is TRBJ2-3, with 9 bases that match TRBD2. CDR3 size: 13 residues. Trimming removed 5 bases from V and 6 bases from J; junction bases left unmatched: 3. Germline V gene sequence: CDR1 LGHNA, CDR2 YSLEER.

This clonotype showed up many times. The rearrangement links TRBV7-3 to TRBJ2-2; 8 nucleotides match TRBD1. Germline V gene lookup returns CDR1 SGHTA and CDR2 FQGTGA. CDR3 length: 14 residues. With 6 bases clipped from V and 7 bases from J, the junction kept 7 bases outside the gene matches. CDR3 residues: CASRSSGGIGELFF. The CDR3 DNA reads as TGTGCCAGCAGGAGTTCAGGGGGCATCGGGGAGCTGTTTTTT.

The table lists this clonotype with many counts. The V call is TRBV28, the J call TRBJ2-6; 7 bases fit TRBD2. The CDR3 sequence is 17 residues long. The V segment lost 5 bases and the J segment 0 bases; nucleotides outside the gene matches: 7. The germline V gene encodes CDR1 MDHEN and CDR2 SYDVKM. The CDR3 reads CASSELATLSGANVLTF. The CDR3 coding sequence is TGTGCCAGCAGTGAACTAGCGACCCTCTCTGGGGCCAACGTCCTGACTTTC. The entire variable domain, with the rest obtained from reference TRBV28 and TRBJ2-6, is as follows: DVKVTQSSRYLVKRTGEKVFLECVQDMDHENMFWYRQDPGLGLRLIYFSYDVKMKEKGDIPEGYSVSREKKERFSLILESASTNQTSMYLCASSELATLSGANVLTFGAGSRLTVL.

The V and J genes are TRBV10-3 and TRBJ2-1, with a weak D call TRBD2 (5 bases). Looked up from germline, CDR1 is ENHRY and CDR2 is SYGVKD. V lost 4 bases, J lost 7 bases, and 14 bases lay in between. CDR3 length: 14 amino acids. The CDR3, as DNA: TGTGCCATCAGTGTTCACAACGGGGAGAATGAGCAGTTCTTC. Protein product: CAISVHNGENEQFF.